This T cell receptor beta chain originates from a study of spatial heterogeneity in lung cancer. Study at large: Alpha-chain sequences were consistently detected in smaller numbers than beta-chain sequences.

Germline CDR1 is MDHEN and CDR2 is SYDVKM. This CDR3 has 14 residues. Trimming took 0 bases from V and 1 from J, leaving 6 bases between them. The time point denotes: sample taken at primary tumor resection. Samples were obtained from around 72 donors, all untreated early-stage non-small cell lung cancer patients. Whole RNA, which was extracted from tumor, nontumor lung tissue or frozen PBMC, was sequenced without any cell sorting. Every molecule of TCR cDNA had its own unique molecular identifier. TCRdb processed the 5' RACE reads anew with MiXCR; each CDR3 protein has one entry. The sample has tens of thousands of distinct CDR3 sequences; around 12% are singletons. In its sample, this clonotype was seen a few times.

The rearrangement links TRBV28 to TRBJ1-1; D remains ambiguous. The receptor's source is a male donor with early-stage non-small cell lung cancer. Sequences were derived from PBMCs, sampled at surgery. CDR3 region: CASSLWTENTEAFF. As DNA, the CDR3 is TGTGCCAGCAGTTTATGGACGGAGAACACTGAAGCTTTCTTT.